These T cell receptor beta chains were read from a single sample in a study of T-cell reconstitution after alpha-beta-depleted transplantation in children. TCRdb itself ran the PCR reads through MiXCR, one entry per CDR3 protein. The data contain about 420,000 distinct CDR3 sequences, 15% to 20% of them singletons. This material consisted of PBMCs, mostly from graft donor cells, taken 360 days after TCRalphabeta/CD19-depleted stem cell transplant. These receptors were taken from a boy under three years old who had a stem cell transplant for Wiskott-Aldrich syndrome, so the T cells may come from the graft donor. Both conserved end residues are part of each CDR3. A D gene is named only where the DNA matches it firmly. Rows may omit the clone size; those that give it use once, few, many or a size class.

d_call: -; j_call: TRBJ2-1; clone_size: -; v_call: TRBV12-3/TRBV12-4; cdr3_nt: TGTGCCAGCAGTTTCCAGGGTAGGACTGAGCAGTTCTTC; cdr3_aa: CASSFQGRTEQFF
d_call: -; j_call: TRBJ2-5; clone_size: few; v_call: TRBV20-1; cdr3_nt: TGCAGTGCTAGCCAGTCAGGGAAAGAGACCCAGTACTTC; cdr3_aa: CSASQSGKETQYF
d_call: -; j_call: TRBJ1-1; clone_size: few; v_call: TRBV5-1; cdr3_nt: TGCGCCAGCAGCTTTTTATTCGGGAATCTCAACACTGAAGCTTTCTTT; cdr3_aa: CASSFLFGNLNTEAFF
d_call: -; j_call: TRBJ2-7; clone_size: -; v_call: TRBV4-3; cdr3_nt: TGCGCCAGCAGCCAAGATTTGGCGGACCTCTACGAGCAGTACTTC; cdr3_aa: CASSQDLADLYEQYF
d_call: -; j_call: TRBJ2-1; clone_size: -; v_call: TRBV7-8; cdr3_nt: TGTGCCAGCAGCTCGTGGACAGTCGACTCCTACAATGAGCAGTTCTTC; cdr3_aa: CASSSWTVDSYNEQFF
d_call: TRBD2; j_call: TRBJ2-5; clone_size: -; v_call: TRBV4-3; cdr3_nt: TGCGCCAGCAGCCAACGGTTTGCGGGAGAGGGAGAGACCCAGTACTTC; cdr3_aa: CASSQRFAGEGETQYF
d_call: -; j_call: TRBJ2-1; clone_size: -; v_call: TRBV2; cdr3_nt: TGTGCCAAGGGACGCGATGAGCAGTTCTTC; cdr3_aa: CAKGRDEQFF
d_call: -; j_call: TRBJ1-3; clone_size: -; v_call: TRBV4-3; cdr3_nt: TGCGCCAGCAGCCTCGGACAGCGGGACACCATATATTTT; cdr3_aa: CASSLGQRDTIYF
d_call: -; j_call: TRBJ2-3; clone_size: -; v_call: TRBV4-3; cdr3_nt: TGCGCCAGCAGCCCAAGTACAACTAGACCTATCCCCCCGGATACGCAGTATTTT; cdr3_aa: CASSPSTTRPIPPDTQYF
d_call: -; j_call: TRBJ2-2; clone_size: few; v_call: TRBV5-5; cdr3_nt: TGTGCCAGCAGCTTGGTGGCGGGTGGCACCGGGGAGCTGTTTTTT; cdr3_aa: CASSLVAGGTGELFF
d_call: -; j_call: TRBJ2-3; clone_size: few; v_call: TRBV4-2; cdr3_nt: TGTGCCAGCAGCCCCCATTGGGGCACAGATACGCAGTATTTT; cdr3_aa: CASSPHWGTDTQYF
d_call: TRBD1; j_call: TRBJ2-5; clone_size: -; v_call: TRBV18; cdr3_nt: TGTGCCAGCTCACCACGGTGGACAGGAAAACAAGAGACCCAGTACTTC; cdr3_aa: CASSPRWTGKQETQYF
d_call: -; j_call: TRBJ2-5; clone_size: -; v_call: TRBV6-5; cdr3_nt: TGTGCCAGCAGTTACGTCGAGGGGAACCCGTACCAAGAGACCCAGTACTTC; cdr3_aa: CASSYVEGNPYQETQYF
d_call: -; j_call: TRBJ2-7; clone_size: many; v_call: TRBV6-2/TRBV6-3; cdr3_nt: TGTGCCAGCGGGGGACGAATCCTGGTAGCACTTTCCTACGAGCAGTACTTC; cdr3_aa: CASGGRILVALSYEQYF
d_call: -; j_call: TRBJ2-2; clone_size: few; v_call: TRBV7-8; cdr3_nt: TGTGCCAGCACCGGTGTGGGCGGGGAGCTGTTTTTT; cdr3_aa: CASTGVGGELFF
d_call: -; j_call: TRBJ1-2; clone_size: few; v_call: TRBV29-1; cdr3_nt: TGCAGCGTTGACACATCTAACTATGGCTACACCTTC; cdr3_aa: CSVDTSNYGYTF
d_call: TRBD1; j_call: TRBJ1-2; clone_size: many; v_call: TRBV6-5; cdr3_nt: TGTGCCAGCAGTTACTCAGGGACAGGGAACTATGGCTACACCTTC; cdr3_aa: CASSYSGTGNYGYTF
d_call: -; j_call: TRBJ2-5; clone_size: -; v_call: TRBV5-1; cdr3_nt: TGCGCCAGCAGCTTGGCCGTCTTGACAAACCAAGAGACCCAGTACTTC; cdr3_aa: CASSLAVLTNQETQYF
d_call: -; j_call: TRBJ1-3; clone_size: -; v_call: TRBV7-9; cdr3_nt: TGTGCCAGCAGCTTAAGGGCCCCTGGAAACACCATATATTTT; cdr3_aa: CASSLRAPGNTIYF
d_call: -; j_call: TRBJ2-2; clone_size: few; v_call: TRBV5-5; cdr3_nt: TGTGCCAGCAGCTTGATCGAGCAGGGGGGACCTTACACCGGGGAGCTGTTTTTT; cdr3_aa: CASSLIEQGGPYTGELFF
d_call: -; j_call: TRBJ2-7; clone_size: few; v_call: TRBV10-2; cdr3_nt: TGCGCCAGCCGCCGGGCTTTAGCGTCCGAGCAGTACTTC; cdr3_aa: CASRRALASEQYF
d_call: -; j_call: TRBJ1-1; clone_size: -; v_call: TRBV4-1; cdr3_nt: TGCGCCAGCAGCCGGGGTTCTGAAGCTTTCTTT; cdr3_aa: CASSRGSEAFF
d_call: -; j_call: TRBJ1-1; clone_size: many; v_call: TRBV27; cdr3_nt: TGTGCCAGCAGTTTATTGGAGAACACTGAAGCTTTCTTT; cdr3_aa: CASSLLENTEAFF
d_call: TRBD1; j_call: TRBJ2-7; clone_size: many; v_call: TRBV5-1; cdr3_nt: TGCGCCAGCAGCCCCGGGACAGTCTCCTACGAGCAGTACTTC; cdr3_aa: CASSPGTVSYEQYF
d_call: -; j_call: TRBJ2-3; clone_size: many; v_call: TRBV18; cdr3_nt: TGTGCCAGCTCACCCGACCTCACAGATACGCAGTATTTT; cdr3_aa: CASSPDLTDTQYF
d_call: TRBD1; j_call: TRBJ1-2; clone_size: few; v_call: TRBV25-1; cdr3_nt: TGTGCCAGCGGACGGACAGGGGACGGCTACACCTTC; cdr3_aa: CASGRTGDGYTF
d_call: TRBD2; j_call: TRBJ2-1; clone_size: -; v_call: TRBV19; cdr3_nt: TGTGCCAGCAGACCCGGACTAGCGGGAGTGGACCAGTTCTTC; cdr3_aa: CASRPGLAGVDQFF
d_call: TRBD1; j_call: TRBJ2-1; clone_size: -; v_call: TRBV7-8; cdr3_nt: TGTGCCAGCAGCTTAGGATGGACAGGAAGAAACAATGAGCAGTTCTTC; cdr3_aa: CASSLGWTGRNNEQFF
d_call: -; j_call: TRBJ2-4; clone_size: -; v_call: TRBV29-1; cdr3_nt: TGCAGCGTTAGCGGGGCCAAAAACATTCAGTACTTC; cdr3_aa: CSVSGAKNIQYF
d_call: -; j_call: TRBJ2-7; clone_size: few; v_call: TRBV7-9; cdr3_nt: TGTGCCAGCAGCCCTCGGACGGTTCGCTACGAGCAGTACTTC; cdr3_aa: CASSPRTVRYEQYF
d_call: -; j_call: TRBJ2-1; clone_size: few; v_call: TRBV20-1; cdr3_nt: TGCAGTGCGTTGCCTGGGTACAATGAGCAGTTCTTC; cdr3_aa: CSALPGYNEQFF
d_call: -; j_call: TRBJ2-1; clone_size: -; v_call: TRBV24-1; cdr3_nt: TGTGCCACCAGTGATTTTGGGAAAGTTGAGCAGTTCTTC; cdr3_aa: CATSDFGKVEQFF
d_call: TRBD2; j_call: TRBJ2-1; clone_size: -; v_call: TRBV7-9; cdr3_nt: TGTGCCAGCAGCAATTCCGGGGGGTCCTACAATGAGCAGTTCTTC; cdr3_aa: CASSNSGGSYNEQFF
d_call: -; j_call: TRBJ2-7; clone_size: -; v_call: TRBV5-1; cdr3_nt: TGCGCCAGCAGCTTTGGACAGAGCTCCTACGAGCAGTACTTC; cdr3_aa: CASSFGQSSYEQYF
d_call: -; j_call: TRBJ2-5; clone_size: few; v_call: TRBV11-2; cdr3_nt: TGTGCCAGCAGTCACGCAGGGGTCGGGGAGACCCAGTACTTC; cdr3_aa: CASSHAGVGETQYF
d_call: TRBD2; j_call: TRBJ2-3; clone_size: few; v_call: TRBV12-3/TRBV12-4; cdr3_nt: TGTGCCAGCAGCTCCCCCTGGGGACTAGCGGGAGACCCAGATACGCAGTATTTT; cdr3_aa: CASSSPWGLAGDPDTQYF
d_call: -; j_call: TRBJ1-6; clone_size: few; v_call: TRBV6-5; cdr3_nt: TGTGCCAGCAGTTACTCCTCGGCCGCGCGGTCACCCCTCCACTTT; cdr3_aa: CASSYSSAARSPLHF
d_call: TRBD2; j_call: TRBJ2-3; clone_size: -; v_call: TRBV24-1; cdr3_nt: TGTGCCACCAGTGCCCCGGCGGGAGGTGTGGATACGCAGTATTTT; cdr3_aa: CATSAPAGGVDTQYF
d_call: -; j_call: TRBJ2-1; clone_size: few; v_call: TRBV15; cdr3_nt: TGTGCCACCCGGGACCCATACCATGAGCAGTTCTTC; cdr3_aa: CATRDPYHEQFF
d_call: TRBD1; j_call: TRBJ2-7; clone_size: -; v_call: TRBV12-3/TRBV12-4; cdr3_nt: TGTGCCAGCAGCCGGACAGGGGATCTGTACGAGCAGTACTTC; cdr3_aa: CASSRTGDLYEQYF
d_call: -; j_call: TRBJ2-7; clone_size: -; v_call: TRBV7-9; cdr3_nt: TGTGCCAGCTCCATTAGAGGACAGACGGCCTACGAGCAGTACTTC; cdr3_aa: CASSIRGQTAYEQYF
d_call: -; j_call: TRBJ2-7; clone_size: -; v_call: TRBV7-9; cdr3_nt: TGTGCCAGCAGCTTAGGATCTGGTCGCTACGAGCAGTACTTC; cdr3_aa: CASSLGSGRYEQYF
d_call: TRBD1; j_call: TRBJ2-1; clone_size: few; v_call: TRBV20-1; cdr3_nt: TGCAGTGCTAGAGGTAGGGGACAGGGGCATTGGATTTCCTACAATGAGCAGTTCTTC; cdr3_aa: CSARGRGQGHWISYNEQFF
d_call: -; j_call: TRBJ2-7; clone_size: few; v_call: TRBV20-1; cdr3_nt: TGCAGTGCTGGGGTTACCTACGAGCAGTACTTC; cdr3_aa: CSAGVTYEQYF
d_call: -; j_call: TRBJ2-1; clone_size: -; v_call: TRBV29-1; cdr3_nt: TGCAGCGTTGCTCCCAATGAGCAGTTCTTC; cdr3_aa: CSVAPNEQFF
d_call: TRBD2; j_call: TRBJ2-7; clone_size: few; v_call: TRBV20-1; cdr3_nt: TGCAGTGCTAGAGACACTAGCGGGGATATCTACGAGCAGTACTTC; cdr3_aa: CSARDTSGDIYEQYF
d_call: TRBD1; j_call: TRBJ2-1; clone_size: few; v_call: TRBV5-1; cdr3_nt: TGCGCCAGCAGCACAGGGACAGCTACCAACAATGAGCAGTTCTTC; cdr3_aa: CASSTGTATNNEQFF
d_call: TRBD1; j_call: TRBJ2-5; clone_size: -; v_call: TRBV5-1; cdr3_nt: TGCGCCAGCAGTCGACAGGGTGAGACCCAGTACTTC; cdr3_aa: CASSRQGETQYF
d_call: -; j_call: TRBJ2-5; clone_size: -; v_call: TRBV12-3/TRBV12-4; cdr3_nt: TGTGCCAGCAGTTTAGCTTTCTCCAAGGCATGGTCTGAAGAGACCCAGTACTTC; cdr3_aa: CASSLAFSKAWSEETQYF
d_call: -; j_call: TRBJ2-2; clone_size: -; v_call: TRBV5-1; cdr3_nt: TGCGCCAGCAGCTTGGTTTGGGTAGAAGTCGGCACCGGGGAGCTGTTTTTT; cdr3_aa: CASSLVWVEVGTGELFF
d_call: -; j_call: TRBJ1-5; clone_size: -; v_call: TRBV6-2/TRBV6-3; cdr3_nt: TGTGCCAGCCGGGAGACGACACAGCCCCAGCATTTT; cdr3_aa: CASRETTQPQHF
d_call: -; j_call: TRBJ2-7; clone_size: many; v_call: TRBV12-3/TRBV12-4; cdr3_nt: TGTGCCAGCAGTTTGAACGACTACGAGCAGTACTTC; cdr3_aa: CASSLNDYEQYF
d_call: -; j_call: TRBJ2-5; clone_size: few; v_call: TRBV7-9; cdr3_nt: TGTGCCAGCAGCTCAGACAGCGAGACCCAGTACTTC; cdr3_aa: CASSSDSETQYF
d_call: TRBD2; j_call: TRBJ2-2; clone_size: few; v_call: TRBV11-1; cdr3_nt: TGTGCCAGCAGCTTAAAATCGGGGGACCATAGCGGGAATGGAACCGGGGAGCTGTTTTTT; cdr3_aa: CASSLKSGDHSGNGTGELFF
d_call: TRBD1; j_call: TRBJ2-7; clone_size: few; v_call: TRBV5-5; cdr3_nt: TGTGCCAGCAGTTACAGGGGGCGAGAATACGAGCAGTACTTC; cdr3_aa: CASSYRGREYEQYF
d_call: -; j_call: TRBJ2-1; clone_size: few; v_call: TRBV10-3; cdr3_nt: TGTGCCATCAGTGAGTCGAAGTTTTGCAGGTCTACTGGATTACTAGTTTGCAATGAGCAGTTCTTC; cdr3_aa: CAISESKFCRSTGLLVCNEQFF
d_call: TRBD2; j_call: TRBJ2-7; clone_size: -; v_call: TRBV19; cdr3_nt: TGTGCCAGTAGTTCCCGGGACTACCTGCCCTACGAGCAGTACTTC; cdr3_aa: CASSSRDYLPYEQYF
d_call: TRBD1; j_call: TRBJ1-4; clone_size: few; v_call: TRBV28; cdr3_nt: TGTGCCAGCAGTTTAAGGACAGGCGGGGAAAAACTGTTTTTT; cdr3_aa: CASSLRTGGEKLFF
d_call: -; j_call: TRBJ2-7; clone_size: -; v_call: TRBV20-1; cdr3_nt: TGCAGTGCTAGAGGGTCCCCTCCACATCACCTCTACGAGCAGTACTTC; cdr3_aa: CSARGSPPHHLYEQYF